These T cell receptor beta chains were read from a single sample in a study of graft-versus-host responses after intestinal transplantation. Clones were read by immunoSEQ multiplex PCR, and TCRdb kept only the in-frame ones, dropping some. The sample lists approximately 89,000 clones, 80% to 95% occurring once. Their antigens are not known. Here the sequenced sample was unstimulated CD4+ T cells sorted from spleen or lymph node cells, taken before intestinal transplant. The receptors here all came from a human donor who received an intestinal transplant. Both conserved end residues are part of each CDR3. D genes are given only for firm matches. Rows give clone size only sometimes, using once, few, many, or a class for an expanded clone.

D gene,clone size,V gene,J gene,CDR3 DNA,CDR3 protein
.,.,TRBV7-9,TRBJ2-7,TGTGCCAGCAGCTTCCACGGAGGGGAGCAGTACTTC,CASSFHGGEQYF
TRBD2,.,TRBV30,TRBJ2-3,TGTGCCTGGAGTCTAGCTGGAGGCGGGAGGGAGACAGATACGCAGTATTTT,CAWSLAGGGRETDTQYF
TRBD1,few,TRBV28,TRBJ2-1,TGTGCCAGCAGTTTACCCTTCGGACAGGTGCCCTATGAGCAGTTCTTC,CASSLPFGQVPYEQFF
TRBD2,.,TRBV11-2,TRBJ2-3,TGTGCCAGCAGCTTATCAACCCCCGGGGGGGCAGATACGCAGTATTTT,CASSLSTPGGADTQYF
.,.,TRBV9,TRBJ1-6,TGTGCCAGCAGCGTAGGGCGGGGCTCCTATAATTCACCCCTCCACTTT,CASSVGRGSYNSPLHF
TRBD1,.,TRBV6-6,TRBJ2-7,TGTGCCAGCATAGGGGGCGACGAGCAGTACTTC,CASIGGDEQYF
.,.,TRBV7-9,TRBJ2-7,TGTGCCACCAACACAGACTCCTACGAGCAGTACTTC,CATNTDSYEQYF
.,.,TRBV5-1,TRBJ1-1,TGCGCCAGCAGCCCAACATCCTTAAACACTGAAGCTTTCTTT,CASSPTSLNTEAFF
TRBD1,.,TRBV6-1,TRBJ2-7,TGTGCCAGCAGTGTCGACGACAGGGTCGGCGAGCAGTACTTC,CASSVDDRVGEQYF
.,.,TRBV27,TRBJ1-2,TGTGCCAGCAGTGATGACAGCTTCTATGGCTACACCTTC,CASSDDSFYGYTF
.,.,TRBV28,TRBJ1-1,TGTGCCAGCATCGAAGGGGGTAGGGGCCTGAACACTGAAGCTTTCTTT,CASIEGGRGLNTEAFF
.,.,TRBV5-6,TRBJ1-1,TGTGCCAGCAGCGTGGTCGGTCCTCGGAACACTGAAGCTTTCTTT,CASSVVGPRNTEAFF
TRBD1,.,TRBV6-5,TRBJ2-7,TGTGCCAGCAGGGGACCGGGACAGGGGGCCTACGAGCAGTACTTC,CASRGPGQGAYEQYF
.,.,TRBV14,TRBJ2-7,TGTGCCAGCAGCTCCTTGGGGGCCGCCTACGAGCAGTACTTC,CASSSLGAAYEQYF
TRBD1,.,TRBV18,TRBJ1-1,TGTGCCAGCTCACCGGGGACAGGGAGGGGCACTGAAGCTTTCTTT,CASSPGTGRGTEAFF
TRBD1,.,TRBV5-6,TRBJ1-2,TGTGCCAGCAGCTTGTGGACAGGGCTCTATGGCTACACCTTC,CASSLWTGLYGYTF
.,.,TRBV4-2,TRBJ2-7,TGTGCCAGCAGCCAAGATATCAGTTCCTACGAGCAGTACTTC,CASSQDISSYEQYF
.,.,TRBV4-3,TRBJ2-7,TGCGCCAGCAGCCAAGGCCGGTCCGGCTCCTACGAGCAGTACTTC,CASSQGRSGSYEQYF
TRBD2,.,TRBV6-5,TRBJ2-7,TGTGCCAGCAGTTACCTAGCGGGGGATTCCTACGAGCAGTACTTC,CASSYLAGDSYEQYF
.,.,TRBV5-1,TRBJ1-3,TGCGCCAGCAGCCTTCAGGGCCCCTCTGGAAACACCATATATTTT,CASSLQGPSGNTIYF
TRBD1,.,TRBV18,TRBJ1-6,TGTGCCAGCTCAGGAACAACAGGGGGTAATTCACCCCTCCACTTT,CASSGTTGGNSPLHF
.,.,TRBV6-1,TRBJ1-2,TGTGCCAGCAGTGTGACGGCCTGGAGGGACTATGGCTACACCTTC,CASSVTAWRDYGYTF
.,.,TRBV7-9,TRBJ2-1,TGTGCCAGCAGCTTATTACAGCGGGATGAGCAGTTCTTC,CASSLLQRDEQFF
.,.,TRBV5-4,TRBJ1-5,TGTGCCAGCAGCTTGACCCGGAGTCAGCCCCAGCATTTT,CASSLTRSQPQHF
.,.,TRBV6-6,TRBJ2-5,TGTGCCAGCAGTTATCGCGGGGTGGAGACCCAGTACTTC,CASSYRGVETQYF
.,.,TRBV28,TRBJ1-1,TGTGCCAGCAGCCTAGTGAGCACTGAAGCTTTCTTT,CASSLVSTEAFF
.,.,TRBV30,TRBJ2-7,TGTGCCTGGAGTCTACTAGGACGCGGAAATTGGCACGAGCAGTACTTC,CAWSLLGRGNWHEQYF
.,few,TRBV4-3,TRBJ1-6,TGCGCCAGCAGCCAAGCCCCGTTGCGGTCCTATAATTCACCCCTCCACTTT,CASSQAPLRSYNSPLHF
TRBD2,once,TRBV4-1,TRBJ2-1,TGCGCCAGCCGCCGGGGGGACGCTAGCGGGAGTGGGGGGCAGTTCTTC,CASRRGDASGSGGQFF
TRBD1,.,TRBV4-1,TRBJ2-2,TGCGCCAGCAGCAAGACAGGGGCGGAGACCGGGGAGCTGTTTTTT,CASSKTGAETGELFF
TRBD1,.,TRBV2,TRBJ2-7,TGTGCCAGCAGAAGGGACAGCCCCTACGAGCAGTACTTC,CASRRDSPYEQYF
.,once,TRBV7-7,TRBJ2-5,TGTGCCAGCAGCTCTGGCACAGGGCGAAAAGAGACCCAGTACTTC,CASSSGTGRKETQYF
.,.,TRBV7-2,TRBJ2-1,TGTGCCAGCAGCTTAGACAGGCTTCGGCAGTTCTTC,CASSLDRLRQFF
TRBD2,.,TRBV7-2,TRBJ2-1,TGTGCCAGCAGCTTCCCTAGCGGGGCCTACAATGAGCAGTTCTTC,CASSFPSGAYNEQFF
TRBD2,.,TRBV7-2,TRBJ2-1,TGTGCCAGCAGCTACGCGACTAGCGGGGCAGTTGAGCAGTTCTTC,CASSYATSGAVEQFF
TRBD1,once,TRBV5-4,TRBJ2-7,TGTGCCAGCAGCTTACAGGGGTACGAGCAGTACTTC,CASSLQGYEQYF
TRBD2,once,TRBV7-8,TRBJ2-1,TGTGCCAGCAGCTTAGGGCTAGCGGGAGCCCATGAGCAGTTCTTC,CASSLGLAGAHEQFF
.,.,TRBV30,TRBJ2-3,TGTGCCTGGTCCCACGACTGGGATACGCAGTATTTT,CAWSHDWDTQYF
.,.,TRBV4-2,TRBJ1-4,TGTGCCAGCAGCCGCGAAGAAGGGGTGGGGGAAAAACTGTTTTTT,CASSREEGVGEKLFF
TRBD1,.,TRBV7-9,TRBJ1-3,TGTGCCAGCAGCCCCAGGGGGTCTTCTGGAAACACCATATATTTT,CASSPRGSSGNTIYF
TRBD1,.,TRBV6-5,TRBJ2-1,TGTGCCAGCAGTTATAACAGGGGGGAAACCTGGGAGCAGTTCTTC,CASSYNRGETWEQFF
TRBD2,.,TRBV27,TRBJ2-1,TGTGCCAGCAGGACCCTAGCGGGAGGACCCTACAATGAGCAGTTCTTC,CASRTLAGGPYNEQFF
.,few,TRBV2,TRBJ1-4,TGTGCCAGCAGTGAAGCGCGGTCAGTGGGTGAAAAACTGTTTTTT,CASSEARSVGEKLFF
.,.,TRBV5-6,TRBJ2-5,TGTGCCAGCAGCTTAAAGCAGGGGCTTTCAGGGGGGGAGACCCAGTACTTC,CASSLKQGLSGGETQYF
.,.,TRBV2,TRBJ2-7,TGTGCCAGCGGGCGGGGCCCTCCCTACGAGCAGTACTTC,CASGRGPPYEQYF
.,.,TRBV5-4,TRBJ2-7,TGTGCCAGCAGCTTGCTAGCTTCCCACGAGCAGTACTTC,CASSLLASHEQYF
.,.,TRBV11-2,TRBJ1-3,TGTGCCAGCAGCTTAGATCGCGGGGACACCATATATTTT,CASSLDRGDTIYF
TRBD1,.,TRBV4-3,TRBJ2-1,TGCGCCAGCAGCCATTGGGACAGGAGATACAATGAGCAGTTCTTC,CASSHWDRRYNEQFF
TRBD1,few,TRBV7-9,TRBJ1-5,TGTGCCAGCAGCCAGGGGGCCTATAGCAATCAGCCCCAGCATTTT,CASSQGAYSNQPQHF
.,.,TRBV6-1,TRBJ2-2,TGTGCCAGCAGTGAACAGGGAATGGCCGGGGAGCTGTTTTTT,CASSEQGMAGELFF
TRBD1,.,TRBV6-1,TRBJ2-1,TGTGCCAGCAGATACACAGGGGGCGCCTACAATGAGCAGTTCTTC,CASRYTGGAYNEQFF
TRBD1,.,TRBV20-1,TRBJ1-2,TGCAGTGCAGGGACAGACTATGGCTACACCTTC,CSAGTDYGYTF